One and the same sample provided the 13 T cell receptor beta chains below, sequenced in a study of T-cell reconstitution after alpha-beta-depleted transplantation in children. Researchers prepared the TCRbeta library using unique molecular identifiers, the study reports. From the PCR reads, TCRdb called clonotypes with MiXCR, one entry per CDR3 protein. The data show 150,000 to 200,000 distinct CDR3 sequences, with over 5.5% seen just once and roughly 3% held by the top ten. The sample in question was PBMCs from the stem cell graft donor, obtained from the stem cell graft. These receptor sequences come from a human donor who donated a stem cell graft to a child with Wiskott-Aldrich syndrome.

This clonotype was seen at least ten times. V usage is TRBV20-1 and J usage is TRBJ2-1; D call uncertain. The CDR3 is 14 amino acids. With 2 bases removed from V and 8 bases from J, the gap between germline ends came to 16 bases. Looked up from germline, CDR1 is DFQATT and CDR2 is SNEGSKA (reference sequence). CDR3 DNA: TGCAGTGCTAGACCCCGGGTGGGGTACGATGAGCAGTTCTTC. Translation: CSARPRVGYDEQFF.

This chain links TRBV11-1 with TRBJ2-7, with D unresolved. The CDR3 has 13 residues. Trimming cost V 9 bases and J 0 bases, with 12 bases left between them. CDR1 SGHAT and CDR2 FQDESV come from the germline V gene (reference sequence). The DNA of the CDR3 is TGTGCCAGGAGCGCTGGGCGCTCCTACGAGCAGTACTTC. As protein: CARSAGRSYEQYF.

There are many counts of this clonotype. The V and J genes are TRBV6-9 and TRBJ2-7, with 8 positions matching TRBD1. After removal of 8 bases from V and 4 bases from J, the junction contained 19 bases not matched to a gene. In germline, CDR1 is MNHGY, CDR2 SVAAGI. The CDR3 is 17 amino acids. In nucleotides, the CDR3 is TGTGCCAGCTACCCCCCGGTGAGCGACAGGGGAAAATACGAGCAGTACTTC. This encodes CASYPPVSDRGKYEQYF.

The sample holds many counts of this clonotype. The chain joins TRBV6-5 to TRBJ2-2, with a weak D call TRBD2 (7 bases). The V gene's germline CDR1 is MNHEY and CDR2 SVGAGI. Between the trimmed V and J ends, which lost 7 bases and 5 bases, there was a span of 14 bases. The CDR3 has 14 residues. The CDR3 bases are TGTGCCAGCATAGGACGGGGGGCGACCGGGGAGCTGTTTTTT. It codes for CASIGRGATGELFF.

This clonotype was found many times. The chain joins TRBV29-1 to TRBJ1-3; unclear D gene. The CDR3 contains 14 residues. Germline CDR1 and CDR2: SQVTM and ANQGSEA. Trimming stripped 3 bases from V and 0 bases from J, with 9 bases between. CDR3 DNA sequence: TGCAGCGTTGATACGGTCGGCTCTGGAAACACCATATATTTT. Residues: CSVDTVGSGNTIYF.

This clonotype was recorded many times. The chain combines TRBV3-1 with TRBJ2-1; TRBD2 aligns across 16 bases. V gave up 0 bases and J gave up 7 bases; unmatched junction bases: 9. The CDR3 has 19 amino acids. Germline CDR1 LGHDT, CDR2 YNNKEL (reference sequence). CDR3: CASSQDKGLAGGLDNEQFF. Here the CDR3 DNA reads TGTGCCAGCAGCCAAGATAAGGGACTAGCGGGGGGGCTTGATAATGAGCAGTTCTTC.

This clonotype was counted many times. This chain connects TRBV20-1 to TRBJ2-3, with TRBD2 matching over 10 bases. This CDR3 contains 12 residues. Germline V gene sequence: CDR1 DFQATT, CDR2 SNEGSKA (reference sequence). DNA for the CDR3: TGCAGCCTAGCGGGGGGCACAGATACGCAGTATTTT. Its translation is CSLAGGTDTQYF.

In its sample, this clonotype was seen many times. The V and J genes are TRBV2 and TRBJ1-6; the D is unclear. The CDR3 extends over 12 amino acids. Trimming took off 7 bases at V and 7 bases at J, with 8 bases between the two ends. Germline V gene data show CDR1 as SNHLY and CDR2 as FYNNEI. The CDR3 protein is CASTLQNSPLHF. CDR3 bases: TGTGCCAGCACCCTCCAGAATTCACCCCTCCACTTT.

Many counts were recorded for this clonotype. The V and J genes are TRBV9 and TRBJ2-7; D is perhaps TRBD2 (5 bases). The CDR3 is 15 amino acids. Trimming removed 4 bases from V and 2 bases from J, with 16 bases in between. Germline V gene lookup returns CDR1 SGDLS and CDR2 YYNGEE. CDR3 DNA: TGTGCCAGCAGCCCTGGGAGTGGGTTTACCTACGAGCAGTACTTC. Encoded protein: CASSPGSGFTYEQYF.

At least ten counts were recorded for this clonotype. CDR3 DNA sequence: TGTGCCTGGTCGGGACACTTCCGCACAGATACGCAGTATTTT. Translated: CAWSGHFRTDTQYF. V gene TRBV30 combines with J gene TRBJ2-3, with D possibly matching TRBD1 (6 bases). The CDR3 is made up of 14 amino acids. Looked up from germline, CDR1 is GTSNPN and CDR2 is SVGIG (reference sequence). The V and J ends lost 5 bases and 1 base respectively, with 13 bases between them.

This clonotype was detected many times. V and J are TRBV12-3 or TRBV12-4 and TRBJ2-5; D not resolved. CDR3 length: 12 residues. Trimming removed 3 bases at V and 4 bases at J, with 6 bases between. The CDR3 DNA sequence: TGTGCCAGCAGTTTCTCGAGAGAGACCCAGTACTTC. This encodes CASSFSRETQYF.

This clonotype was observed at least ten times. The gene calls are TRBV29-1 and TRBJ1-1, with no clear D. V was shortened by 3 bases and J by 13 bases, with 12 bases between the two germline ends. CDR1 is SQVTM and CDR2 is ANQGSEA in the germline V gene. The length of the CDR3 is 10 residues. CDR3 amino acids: CSVELGWVFF. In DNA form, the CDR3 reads TGCAGCGTTGAGTTGGGGTGGGTTTTCTTT.

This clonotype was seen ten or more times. CDR3 sequence: CAVGQGIREQYF. The CDR3 DNA reads as TGTGCGGTGGGACAGGGGATTCGCGAGCAGTACTTC. The chain employs TRBV6-6 and TRBJ2-7; 10 nucleotides agree with TRBD1. CDR3 length: 12 amino acids. Per germline, CDR1 MNHNY and CDR2 SVGAGI (reference sequence).